The clone carrying this T cell receptor (beta chain) appeared many times. The antigen is not known. The data are from a study of identical twins. Study results and caveats: Abundant beta clonotypes from cord blood had fewer insertions, unlike memory repertoires, which showed none. Among monozygotic twins, out-of-frame TCR alpha sharing exceeded what models predicted.

The V end was cut by 2 bases, the J end by 2 bases, with 13 bases between. Germline CDR1 SGHRS, CDR2 YFSETQ. The CDR3 covers 15 residues. TCRdb reanalysed the 5' RACE reads using MiXCR and keeps one entry per CDR3 protein. The sample shows about 340,000 distinct CDR3 sequences, around an eighth of them seen only once. This same sample was also taken into another study, of yellow fever vaccine responses in identical twins.

Material: CD8+ T cells sorted from blood. This receptor was identified in a woman between 18 and 29 years old in good health. The chain links TRBV5-1 to TRBJ2-5; D gene uncertain. The CDR3 DNA reads as TGCGCCAGCAGCTTTGTGGTCCCAAGGCAAGAGACCCAGTACTTC. Translated: CASSFVVPRQETQYF. Based on the CDR3 plus reference TRBV5-1 and TRBJ2-5, the full variable domain is KAGVTQTPRYLIKTRGQQVTLSCSPISGHRSVSWYQQTPGQGLQFLFEYFSETQRNKGNFPGRFSGRQFSNSRSEMNVSTLELGDSALYLCASSFVVPRQETQYFGPGTRLLVL.